This T cell receptor beta chain comes out of a study of blood T cell repertoires in COVID-19. Across the whole study: The study drew acute and convalescent COVID-19 samples from the United States, Italy and Spain. T cells, B-cell-depleted T cells, or PBMCs supplied cDNA or gDNA.

Germline values: CDR1 SGHTA, CDR2 FQGNSA. Trimming cost V 4 bases and J 6 bases; bases outside gene matches: 5. There are 15 residues in the CDR3. Authors' processing steps: Reference gene primer amplification in the assay estimated nucleated cell counts. TCRdb's table, derived via immunoSEQ multiplex PCR, lists solely in-frame clones and lacks some. V, J and clone size reflect that table, while D and trimming were determined from the DNA. The sample contains approximately 120,000 clones, around 88% of which appear only once. Material: peripheral blood. This chain joins TRBV7-2 and TRBJ1-5, with 11 bases lining up with TRBD1. This clonotype was sampled from a woman in her forties or fifties who had recovered from COVID-19. CDR3 region: CASSSGQGGGQPQHF. DNA for the CDR3: TGTGCCAGCAGCTCGGGACAGGGGGGAGGTCAGCCCCAGCATTTT.